The clone carrying this T cell receptor (beta chain) was detected a few times. Its target is not known. The entry originates in a study of CD8 T cells in ankylosing spondylitis. TCRdb reprocessed the 5' RACE reads with MiXCR, giving one entry per CDR3 protein. The sample lists about 220,000 distinct CDR3 sequences, around 20% occurring once. Overall study findings and caveats: Matched ankylosing spondylitis synovial fluid reportedly showed significant enrichment of disease-linked clones. Blood of patients with ankylosing spondylitis appeared to be characterized by a TCR beta motif of fewer than 10 highly homologous variants. Certain motif variants had earlier appeared in reactive arthritis synovial fluid and blood.

The trim removed 1 base at V and 0 bases at J, leaving 7 bases unmatched. Germline CDR1 and CDR2: SGHVS and FQNEAQ. This CDR3 comprises 18 residues. The chain joins TRBV7-8 to TRBJ2-2; TRBD1 aligns across 8 bases. The sample was blood, either unsorted or a sorted T cell fraction (not recorded which). This TCR was recovered from a male donor with ankylosing spondylitis. The DNA of the CDR3 is TGTGCCAGCAGCTTAGAATTCGGGACAGGACCGAACACCGGGGAGCTGTTTTTT. As protein: CASSLEFGTGPNTGELFF.